The 26 T cell receptor beta chains listed next were all sequenced from one sample in a study of blood T cells in healthy people across ages. It was with a sample-barcoded 5' primer and a J-beta primer mix that a second PCR of roughly 7 to 11 cycles was run. TCRdb re-called the 5' RACE reads with MiXCR, one entry per CDR3 protein. The sample yields 250,000 to 300,000 distinct CDR3 sequences, about 25% seen once. Input material: blood. These receptors originate from a woman aged 70-85 years in good health.

This clonotype was counted between two and nine times. The chain recombines TRBV20-1 with TRBJ1-2; 7 nucleotides align to TRBD1. Looked up from germline, CDR1 is DFQATT and CDR2 is SNEGSKA (reference sequence). This CDR3 comprises 14 residues. J was trimmed by 8 bases and V by 2 bases; bases with no gene match: 11. CDR3: CSARRQGTMYGYTF. CDR3 coding DNA: TGCAGTGCTAGAAGACAGGGTACTATGTACGGCTACACCTTC.

The chain employs TRBV7-9 and TRBJ1-1; D ambiguous. Between the trimmed V and J ends, which lost 3 bases and 5 bases, there was a span of 13 bases. The CDR3 length is 14 residues. Germline-derived CDR1 and CDR2 are SEHNR and FQNEAQ (reference sequence). The CDR3 loop is CASSFEGPGTEAFF. Here the CDR3 DNA reads TGTGCCAGCAGCTTTGAGGGCCCCGGTACTGAAGCTTTCTTT.

This clonotype was picked up a small number of times. This rearrangement joins TRBV12-3 or TRBV12-4 to TRBJ2-4; D may match TRBD1 or TRBD2 (5 bases each). V gave up 6 bases and J gave up 0 bases, with 18 bases separating them. The CDR3 length is 17 residues. CDR3 DNA: TGTGCCAGCAGCCCGAGCGGACATACATTAGCCAAAAACATTCAGTACTTC. The encoded protein is CASSPSGHTLAKNIQYF.

This clonotype has just a few counts. A much larger clonotype is one base distant, so this may be a read error. The gene calls are TRBV5-1 and TRBJ2-5; a possible D gene is TRBD1 (5 bases). Germline V gene lookup returns CDR1 SGHRS and CDR2 YFSETQ. The CDR3 consists of 12 residues. CDR3 coding DNA: TGTGCCAGCAGCTTAGGGGTGGAGACCCAGTACTTC. This gives the protein CASSLGVETQYF.

This clonotype was seen ten or more times. V gene TRBV5-1 combines with J gene TRBJ2-1; a weak D match, TRBD1 (6 bases). Trimming shortened V by 0 bases and J by 2 bases, and 9 bases separated the two germline ends. The CDR3 covers 15 residues. The V gene's germline CDR1 is SGHRS and CDR2 YFSETQ. CDR3 DNA: TGCGCCAGCAGCTTGGGGCAGGGGCCCTACAATGAGCAGTTCTTC. Translating gives CASSLGQGPYNEQFF. Supplemented by reference TRBV5-1 and TRBJ2-1, the full variable domain reads KAGVTQTPRYLIKTRGQQVTLSCSPISGHRSVSWYQQTPGQGLQFLFEYFSETQRNKGNFPGRFSGRQFSNSRSEMNVSTLELGDSALYLCASSLGQGPYNEQFFGPGTRLTVL.

The chain couples TRBV20-1 to TRBJ2-4, with a possible D match to TRBD2 (5 bases). CDR3 length equals 14 residues. Germline CDR1 DFQATT, CDR2 SNEGSKA (reference sequence). V was shortened by 0 bases and J by 8 bases, with 14 bases between the two germline ends. CDR3 coding DNA: TGCAGTGCTAGAGAACGGGGTAGTTTATACATTCAGTACTTC. Translating gives CSARERGSLYIQYF.

This clonotype has just a few counts. The chain has TRBV11-2 and TRBJ2-5, with TRBD2 matching 7 bases. This CDR3 region has 16 residues. The V gene's germline CDR1 is SGHAT and CDR2 FQNNGV. V gave up 1 base and J gave up 2 bases; unmatched junction bases: 7. The CDR3 DNA follows: TGTGCCAGCAGCTTAGGGGGCGGGAGTTTTCAAGAGACCCAGTACTTC. Translation: CASSLGGGSFQETQYF.

This clonotype was observed once. A read error may account for a junction end that differs from germline. V and J are TRBV7-8 and TRBJ1-3; D not resolved. Looked up from germline, CDR1 is SGHVS and CDR2 is FQNEAQ. This CDR3 has 17 residues. For the CDR3, the DNA is TGTACCAGCAGCCCGACTAAGCAGTACAGCTCTGGAAACACCATATATTTT. This translates into CTSSPTKQYSSGNTIYF.

The chain links TRBV5-8 to TRBJ2-1; D might be TRBD1 or TRBD2, each matching 7 bases. V shed 1 base and J shed 6 bases, with 14 bases lying between them. In germline, CDR1 is SGHTS, CDR2 YDEGEE. The CDR3 is 15 amino acids. The CDR3 DNA follows: TGTGCCAGCAGCTTGAGCGGGGACAGCTTCAATGAGCAGTTCTTC. Protein: CASSLSGDSFNEQFF. The whole variable domain, remainder taken from reference TRBV5-8 and TRBJ2-1, is EAGVTQSPTHLIKTRGQQATLRCSPISGHTSVYWYQQALGLGLQFLLWYDEGEERNRGNFPPRFSGRQFPNYSSELNVNALELEDSALYLCASSLSGDSFNEQFFGPGTRLTVL.

The chain is built from TRBV6-5 and TRBJ1-4; D is undetermined. This CDR3 comprises 15 residues. V dropped 0 bases and J dropped 0 bases, with 5 bases sitting between them. Germline assignment: CDR1 MNHEY and CDR2 SVGAGI. CDR3 protein: CASSYSSTTNEKLFF. The CDR3, as DNA: TGTGCCAGCAGTTACTCTTCGACAACTAATGAAAAACTGTTTTTT.

The chain joins TRBV9 to TRBJ1-2; no clear D gene. The CDR3 totals 13 residues. Germline V gene lookup returns CDR1 SGDLS and CDR2 YYNGEE. V shed 0 bases and J shed 6 bases, with 9 bases lying between them. CDR3 sequence: CASSVVGFDGYTF. CDR3 nucleotides: TGTGCCAGCAGCGTAGTCGGTTTTGATGGCTACACCTTC.

The rearrangement links TRBV5-8 to TRBJ2-3, with D maybe TRBD2 (5 bases). This CDR3 is built from 12 residues. The V gene lost 5 bases and the J gene lost 4 bases, with 8 bases spanning the gap. Germline loops: CDR1 SGHTS, CDR2 YDEGEE. CDR3 nucleotides: TGTGCCAGCAGGTTAGCGCCAGATACGCAGTATTTT. Its translation: CASRLAPDTQYF.

Concerning this clonotype itself: An end of the junction differs from the germline gene, which may be a read error. The J gene is TRBJ2-5, the V gene TRBV7-7; D possibly corresponds to TRBD2 (5 bases). Germline CDR1 SSHAT, CDR2 FNYEAQ (reference sequence). The CDR3 sequence is 15 residues long. The CDR3 bases are TGTGCTAGCAGCTTATTTGCCGGGGTTGGGGAGACCCAGTACTTC. Translated: CASSLFAGVGETQYF. Using reference TRBV7-7 and TRBJ2-5 for the parts outside the CDR3, the full variable domain is GAGVSQSPRYKVTKRGQDVTLRCDPISSHATLYWYQQALGQGPEFLTYFNYEAQPDKSGLPSDRFSAERPEGSISTLTIQRTEQRDSAMYRCASSLFAGVGETQYFGPGTRLLVL.

This clonotype was recorded only once. The chain employs TRBV3-1 and TRBJ2-5; the D is unclear. From germline, CDR1 is LGHDT and CDR2 YNNKEL (reference sequence). The CDR3 length is 12 residues. Trimming removed 3 bases at V and 5 bases at J, with 7 bases between. The CDR3: CASSHKSETQYF. The DNA of the CDR3 is TGTGCCAGCAGCCACAAATCGGAGACCCAGTACTTC.

This chain's CDR3 is CASSKGPGQGTYEQYF. Written as DNA, the CDR3 is TGTGCCAGTAGTAAAGGGCCGGGACAGGGGACCTACGAGCAGTACTTC. This rearrangement joins TRBV19 to TRBJ2-5, with 10 bases aligning to TRBD1. Near its end, the DNA agrees better with TRBJ2-7, so the J call may be wrong. Germline lookup yields CDR1 LNHDA and CDR2 SQIVND (reference sequence). The CDR3 sequence is 16 residues long.

This clonotype occurred a few times. CDR3 in amino acids: CASSEDRGWTGELFF. The DNA of the CDR3 is TGTGCCAGCAGTGAGGACAGGGGTTGGACCGGGGAGCTGTTTTTT. The chain employs TRBV2 and TRBJ2-2, with 9 bases aligning to TRBD1. V lost 3 bases, J lost 5 bases, and 4 bases stayed unmatched. The CDR3 loop spans 15 amino acids. Germline CDR1 and CDR2: SNHLY and FYNNEI. Full variable domain (rest looked up from reference TRBV2 and TRBJ2-2): EPEVTQTPSHQVTQMGQEVILRCVPISNHLYFYWYRQILGQKVEFLVSFYNNEISEKSEIFDDQFSVERPDGSNFTLKIRSTKLEDSAMYFCASSEDRGWTGELFFGEGSRLTVL.

This clonotype has a count of ten or more. V is TRBV28 and J is TRBJ2-7; 8 positions agree with TRBD2. CDR3 length: 16 amino acids. V was clipped by 6 bases and J by 0 bases; unmatched bases: 10. CDR1 is MDHEN, CDR2 SYDVKM, per germline. CDR3 DNA: TGTGCCAGCAGCATCACGGGGGGGGACCCCTCCTACGAGCAGTACTTC. It encodes CASSITGGDPSYEQYF.

The J gene is TRBJ2-2, the V gene TRBV11-2; 9 positions agree with TRBD1. V trimming: 6 bases; J trimming: 6 bases; junction bases outside the gene matches: 8. CDR1 is SGHAT, CDR2 FQNNGV, per germline. The CDR3 runs to 15 residues. CDR3: CASRPGTGWPGELFF. The CDR3 nucleotides read TGTGCCAGCAGGCCCGGGACAGGGTGGCCCGGGGAGCTGTTTTTT.

The sample holds a few counts of this clonotype. This chain connects TRBV28 to TRBJ1-1, with D perhaps TRBD1 (6 bases). There are 13 residues in the CDR3. Trimming took 5 bases from V and 3 from J, leaving 10 bases between them. Germline CDR1 MDHEN, CDR2 SYDVKM. CDR3 in DNA: TGTGCCAGCAGTCACAGGGCATACACTGAAGCTTTCTTT. It encodes CASSHRAYTEAFF.

The V call is TRBV4-3, the J call TRBJ2-5; 10 nucleotides agree with TRBD1. The J call may be mistaken, given a closer DNA end match to TRBJ2-1. The CDR3 spans 15 residues. The germline V gene encodes CDR1 LGHNA and CDR2 YSLEER. DNA of the CDR3: TGCGCCAGCAGCCTCGGACAGGGGGGACGGAATGAGCAGTTCTTC. Encoded protein: CASSLGQGGRNEQFF.

The sample holds a few counts of this clonotype. V usage is TRBV10-3 and J usage is TRBJ2-1; 11 bases fit TRBD1. The CDR3 sequence is 16 residues long. J was trimmed by 4 bases and V by 4 bases; bases with no gene match: 6. Looked up from germline, CDR1 is ENHRY and CDR2 is SYGVKD. DNA of the CDR3: TGTGCCATCAGTGCCGGACAGGGGGCAACATACAATGAGCAGTTCTTC. Translated: CAISAGQGATYNEQFF.

The table lists this clonotype with a few counts. This chain joins TRBV6-2 or TRBV6-3 and TRBJ2-1, with TRBD2 matching over 8 bases. Germline V gene sequence: CDR1 MNHEY, CDR2 SVGEGT. The CDR3 is 15 amino acids. V shed 7 bases and J 7 bases; nucleotides not matched to a gene: 12. The CDR3 here is CASTNLAGRGNEQFF. The CDR3 nucleotides are TGTGCCAGCACCAATTTAGCGGGAAGAGGGAATGAGCAGTTCTTC.

This clonotype was seen only a few times. The J gene is TRBJ1-2, the V gene TRBV28; a possible D gene is TRBD1 (6 bases). The germline gives CDR1 MDHEN, CDR2 SYDVKM. The V end was cut by 2 bases, the J end by 8 bases, with 12 bases between. The length of the CDR3 is 13 residues. CDR3 nucleotides: TGTGCCAGCAGTTTAAGGCAGGGGAGAGGCTACACCTTC. It encodes CASSLRQGRGYTF.

This rearrangement joins TRBV29-1 to TRBJ2-2; 8 nucleotides agree with TRBD2. The CDR3 length is 17 residues. Losses at the gene ends were 4 bases for V and 4 bases for J; bases not matched to a gene: 14. The germline V gene encodes CDR1 SQVTM and CDR2 ANQGSEA. The CDR3 reads CSVGRERGSGGTGELFF. The CDR3 nucleotides are TGCAGCGTTGGAAGGGAGCGGGGGAGTGGAGGCACCGGGGAGCTGTTTTTT.

The V gene is TRBV25-1, the J gene TRBJ2-5; 8 bases fit TRBD1. Germline CDR1 MGHDK, CDR2 SYGVNS. The CDR3 is made up of 14 amino acids. With 5 bases clipped from V and 4 bases from J, the junction kept 6 bases outside the gene matches. The CDR3 protein is CASSIGTGGETQYF. The CDR3 DNA follows: TGTGCCAGCAGTATCGGGACAGGTGGAGAGACCCAGTACTTC.

The chain recombines TRBV7-8 with TRBJ2-3; 10 bases match TRBD1. This CDR3 has 15 residues. With 4 bases clipped from V and 4 bases from J, the junction kept 5 bases outside the gene matches. Looked up from germline, CDR1 is SGHVS and CDR2 is FQNEAQ. CDR3 amino acids: CASSYSGTGADTQYF. CDR3 in DNA: TGTGCCAGCAGCTACTCCGGGACAGGGGCAGATACGCAGTATTTT. The complete variable domain, with remaining parts taken from reference TRBV7-8 and TRBJ2-3, reads GAGVSQSPRYKVAKRGQDVALRCDPISGHVSLFWYQQALGQGPEFLTYFQNEAQLDKSGLPSDRFFAERPEGSVSTLKIQRTQQEDSAVYLCASSYSGTGADTQYFGPGTRLTVL.